The 23 T cell receptor beta chains reported below all come from one sample, sequenced in a study of blood T cells in healthy people across ages. A second 7 to 11 cycle PCR used barcoded and J-beta primers. Via MiXCR, TCRdb re-called the 5' RACE reads, giving one row per CDR3 protein. The sample lists over 600,000 distinct CDR3 sequences, approximately 40% seen once, with around 30% in the top ten. The sample was blood. The receptors here all came from a man older than 75 in good health.

V and J are TRBV4-1 and TRBJ2-5, with 10 positions matching TRBD2. The CDR3 totals 16 residues. V shed 3 bases, J shed 5 bases, and the junction held 9 bases outside the gene matches. Germline V gene sequence: CDR1 MGHRA, CDR2 YSYEKL. The CDR3 loop reads CASSHHGTSVSETQYF. The CDR3 DNA follows: TGCGCCAGCAGCCACCACGGGACTAGCGTTTCGGAGACCCAGTACTTC.

This chain links TRBV4-1 with TRBJ2-7, with D tentatively TRBD1 (5 bases). Germline assignment: CDR1 MGHRA and CDR2 YSYEKL. Deletions cut 1 base from V and 2 bases from J, with 18 bases between. This CDR3 has 17 amino acids. The CDR3 is CASSQVGAGSSAYEQYF. Here the CDR3 DNA reads TGCGCCAGCAGCCAAGTTGGGGCAGGGTCCAGCGCCTACGAGCAGTACTTC.

The genes are TRBV20-1 and TRBJ2-7, with 8 bases that match TRBD1. Trimming at V came to 3 bases and at J to 2 bases, leaving 6 bases not matched to a gene. The CDR3 is made up of 14 amino acids. In germline, CDR1 is DFQATT, CDR2 SNEGSKA (reference sequence). CDR3 coding DNA: TGCAGTGCTAGTGGACAGGGTTCCCCCTACGAGCAGTACTTC. It is translated as CSASGQGSPYEQYF.

The chain combines TRBV7-3 with TRBJ2-3, with 7 bases fitting TRBD1. This CDR3 is built from 13 residues. V trimming: 4 bases; J trimming: 7 bases; junction bases outside the gene matches: 5. The V gene's germline CDR1 is SGHTA and CDR2 FQGTGA. Here the CDR3 DNA reads TGTGCCAGCAGCTCAGACAGGGCGAATACGCAGTATTTT. It yields the protein CASSSDRANTQYF.

This clonotype was detected only once. V and J are TRBV24-1 and TRBJ2-3; no clear D. The CDR3 covers 12 residues. V lost 7 bases to trimming and J lost 1 base, with 5 bases between them. The germline V gene encodes CDR1 KGHDR and CDR2 SFDVKD. CDR3 protein: CATSTGTDTQYF. CDR3 coding DNA: TGTGCCACCAGCACAGGCACAGATACGCAGTATTTT.

Only a few counts were recorded for this clonotype. The chain uses TRBV11-2 and TRBJ2-6; D is undetermined. In germline, CDR1 is SGHAT, CDR2 FQNNGV. Trimming pared 3 bases from V and 2 bases from J, leaving 8 bases between. The CDR3 consists of 15 residues. CDR3 protein: CASSFDSTGANVLTF. CDR3 DNA sequence: TGTGCCAGCAGCTTTGATAGTACTGGGGCCAACGTCCTGACTTTC.

This clonotype has just a few counts. This chain joins TRBV28 and TRBJ2-3, with 11 bases aligning to TRBD2. J was trimmed by 2 bases and V by 6 bases; bases with no gene match: 4. Looked up from germline, CDR1 is MDHEN and CDR2 is SYDVKM. This CDR3 region has 15 residues. Here the CDR3 reads CASRSSGRDTDTQYF. In nucleotides, the CDR3 is TGTGCCAGCAGAAGTAGCGGGAGGGACACAGATACGCAGTATTTT.

CDR3: CASSSQGLAGNEQFF. CDR3 DNA: TGTGCCAGCAGCTCACAGGGACTAGCGGGAAATGAGCAGTTCTTC. The chain links TRBV7-2 to TRBJ2-1; 13 bases match TRBD2. V dropped 4 bases and J dropped 7; count of bases not matched to a gene: 4. Germline V gene sequence: CDR1 SGHTA, CDR2 FQGNSA. The CDR3 runs 15 residues.

This clonotype was counted only a few times. The chain joins TRBV3-1 to TRBJ2-5; 8 nucleotides align to TRBD1. The DNA end is a closer match to TRBJ2-7, so the J assignment may be wrong. Germline V CDR1 and CDR2: LGHDT, YNNKEL (reference sequence). The CDR3 loop spans 15 amino acids. CDR3 in DNA: TGTGCCAGCAGCCAAACTCCGACAGGGGTCGACGAGCAGTACTTC. Translation gives CASSQTPTGVDEQYF.

This clonotype has just a few counts. The V gene is TRBV2, the J gene TRBJ2-5; 7 bases are a match to TRBD2. Germline CDR1 and CDR2: SNHLY and FYNNEI. V lost 6 bases to trimming and J lost 5 bases; unmatched junction nucleotides: 6. CDR3 length equals 13 residues. The CDR3 nucleotides read TGTGCCAGCAGGGCGGGAGTAAGGGAGACCCAGTACTTC. Protein product: CASRAGVRETQYF.

This clonotype was found once. This sequence joins TRBV7-9 and TRBJ2-6; perhaps TRBD1 as D (6 bases). V was shortened by 7 bases and J by 0 bases, with 19 bases between the two germline ends. The germline V gene has CDR1 SEHNR and CDR2 FQNEAQ (reference sequence). This CDR3 comprises 18 residues. The CDR3 region is CASTDYRAIDSGANVLTF. In nucleotides, the CDR3 is TGTGCCAGCACCGACTACAGGGCGATAGACTCTGGGGCCAACGTCCTGACTTTC. Drawing the rest from reference TRBV7-9 and TRBJ2-6, the complete variable domain is DTGVSQNPRHKITKRGQNVTFRCDPISEHNRLYWYRQTLGQGPEFLTYFQNEAQLEKSRLLSDRFSAERPKGSFSTLEIQRTEQGDSAMYLCASTDYRAIDSGANVLTFGAGSRLTVL.

J is TRBJ2-3 and V is TRBV9; TRBD2 agrees at 9 bases. Germline V gene data show CDR1 as SGDLS and CDR2 as YYNGEE. The CDR3 is made up of 16 amino acids. V was clipped by 0 bases and J by 2 bases; unmatched bases: 4. The CDR3 DNA is TGTGCCAGCAGCGTAGGAGCGGGGGGTACCACAGATACGCAGTATTTT. It is translated as CASSVGAGGTTDTQYF.

This clonotype has just a few counts. J is TRBJ2-3 and V is TRBV29-1; 8 bases align to TRBD1. The V gene end was trimmed by 4 bases and the J gene end by 3 bases; junction bases not matched to a gene: 3. The germline CDR1 and CDR2 sequences are SQVTM and ANQGSEA. The CDR3 is made up of 13 amino acids. CDR3: CSVGTGWTDTQYF. In nucleotides, the CDR3 is TGCAGCGTTGGGACAGGGTGGACAGATACGCAGTATTTT.

The chain uses TRBV29-1 and TRBJ1-1; D might be TRBD1 (5 bases). Between the trimmed V and J ends, which lost 6 bases and 6 bases, there was a span of 17 bases. CDR1 SQVTM and CDR2 ANQGSEA come from the germline V gene. The CDR3 has 13 residues. The CDR3 spells CSVMTPLGAEAFF. Here the CDR3 DNA reads TGCAGCGTGATGACACCCTTGGGGGCTGAAGCTTTCTTT.

This clonotype was detected a few times. The rearrangement uses TRBV28 and TRBJ2-1; possibly TRBD1 for D (6 bases). The CDR3 loop spans 13 amino acids. The V end was cut by 6 bases, the J end by 4 bases, with 10 bases between. From germline, CDR1 is MDHEN and CDR2 SYDVKM. For the CDR3, the DNA is TGTGCCAGCAGACCTACAGGGTACAATGAGCAGTTCTTC. It yields the protein CASRPTGYNEQFF.

The chain links TRBV5-6 to TRBJ2-5; possibly TRBD2 for D (6 bases). Germline CDR1 is SGHDT and CDR2 is YYEEEE. This CDR3 is 16 amino acids long. V was cut by 0 bases and J by 5 bases, with 17 bases left in between. DNA for the CDR3: TGTGCCAGCAGCTTGGGAGTTTGGGGGAGGAAGGAGACCCAGTACTTC. As protein: CASSLGVWGRKETQYF.

The chain carries TRBV5-8 and TRBJ1-2; possible D gene TRBD1, 6 bases. The V gene's germline CDR1 is SGHTS and CDR2 YDEGEE. The CDR3 runs 15 residues. The V gene lost 0 bases and the J gene lost 2 bases, with 11 bases spanning the gap. The CDR3 here is CASSLVGGLNYGYTF. The CDR3 coding sequence is TGTGCCAGCAGCTTGGTCGGGGGCCTAAACTATGGCTACACCTTC.

This chain connects TRBV6-2 or TRBV6-3 to TRBJ2-5; 7 nucleotides line up with TRBD1. Germline V CDR1 and CDR2: MNHEY, SVGEGT. This CDR3 is 13 amino acids long. The trim removed 6 bases at V and 4 bases at J, leaving 5 bases unmatched. Here the CDR3 reads CASSPAGGETQYF. The CDR3 DNA follows: TGTGCCAGCAGCCCCGCAGGGGGAGAGACCCAGTACTTC.

This clonotype was found a few times. The chain uses TRBV9 and TRBJ2-3; 7 bases are shared with TRBD2. Germline V CDR1 and CDR2: SGDLS, YYNGEE. The CDR3 covers 18 residues. V lost 4 bases, J lost 5 bases, and 19 bases stayed unmatched. The CDR3 sequence: CASSSRPGSGIGVDTQYF. Written as DNA, the CDR3 is TGTGCCAGCAGCTCCAGACCCGGAAGCGGGATAGGGGTAGATACGCAGTATTTT.

This chain uses TRBV18 with TRBJ2-4; no clear D gene. Germline V gene sequence: CDR1 KGHSH, CDR2 LQKENI. Between the trimmed V and J ends, which lost 3 bases and 0 bases, there was a span of 9 bases. This CDR3 spans 15 amino acids. CDR3 residues: CASSPPQLAKNIQYF. DNA of the CDR3: TGTGCCAGCTCACCCCCGCAACTAGCCAAAAACATTCAGTACTTC.

This clonotype has only a few counts. The chain combines TRBV20-1 with TRBJ2-3; 7 bases are a match to TRBD2. With 0 bases clipped from V and 0 bases from J, the junction kept 6 bases outside the gene matches. Per germline, CDR1 DFQATT and CDR2 SNEGSKA (reference sequence). The CDR3 extends over 16 amino acids. Written as DNA, the CDR3 is TGCAGTGCTAGAGAGACTAGCAGATATAGCACAGATACGCAGTATTTT. Protein: CSARETSRYSTDTQYF.

V usage is TRBV5-1 and J usage is TRBJ2-3, with D tentatively TRBD2 (6 bases). The germline gives CDR1 SGHRS, CDR2 YFSETQ. Deletions cut 5 bases from V and 1 base from J, with 11 bases between. The CDR3 has 14 amino acids. CDR3 protein: CASRTSEGTDTQYF. CDR3 in DNA: TGCGCCAGCAGGACTAGTGAGGGCACAGATACGCAGTATTTT.

The chain joins TRBV15 to TRBJ2-1; D ambiguous. Germline V lookup: CDR1 LNHNV, CDR2 YYDKDF (reference sequence). The V end lost 3 bases, the J end lost 4 bases, and 13 bases lay between the germline ends. The CDR3 covers 15 residues. The CDR3 region has the DNA TGTGCCACCAGCAGTACCGTCCCCAGATACAATGAGCAGTTCTTC. Amino acids: CATSSTVPRYNEQFF.